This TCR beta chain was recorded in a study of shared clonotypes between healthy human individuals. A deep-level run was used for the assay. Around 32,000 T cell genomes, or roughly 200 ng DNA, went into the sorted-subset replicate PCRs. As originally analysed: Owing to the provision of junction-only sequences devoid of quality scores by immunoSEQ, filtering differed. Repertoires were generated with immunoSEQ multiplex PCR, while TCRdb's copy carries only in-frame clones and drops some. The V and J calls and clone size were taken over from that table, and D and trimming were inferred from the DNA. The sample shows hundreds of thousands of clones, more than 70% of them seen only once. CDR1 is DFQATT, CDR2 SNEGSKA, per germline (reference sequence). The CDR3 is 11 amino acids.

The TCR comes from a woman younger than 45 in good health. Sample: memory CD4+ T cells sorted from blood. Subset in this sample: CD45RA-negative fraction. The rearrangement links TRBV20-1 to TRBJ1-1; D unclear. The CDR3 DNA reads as TGCAGCGCGTTCGGACCGGGGAGAGCTTTCTTT. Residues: CSAFGPGRAFF.